This T cell receptor beta chain was captured in a study of blood T cell repertoires in COVID-19. This clone has only one observation. The V gene lost 5 bases and the J gene lost 3 bases, with 7 bases spanning the gap. Germline CDR1 KGHDR, CDR2 SFDVKD. The CDR3 covers 13 residues. As originally analysed: Amplification from reference gene primers served as the basis for estimated nucleated cell counts. Profiling relied on immunoSEQ multiplex PCR, and the TCRdb table lists in-frame clones only, not all of them. V, J and clone size were drawn from that table, and D and trimming were deduced from the DNA. The sample holds about 70,000 clones; roughly four fifths are singletons and the top ten take around 6.9%. Patients from Seattle were sampled longitudinally, starting during active infection.

Sequencing was done on a sample of peripheral blood. The chain has TRBV24-1 and TRBJ1-5; perhaps TRBD1 as D (5 bases). The sequence came from a man younger than 45 with COVID-19, enrolled during active disease. The CDR3 nucleotides read TGTGCCACCAGTGGGGGGGTCAATCAGCCCCAGCATTTT. This encodes CATSGGVNQPQHF.